A selection of T cell receptor beta chains follows, all from one sample in a study of cytomegalovirus exposure and HLA in healthy donors. TCRdb's copy holds only in-frame clones and misses some; the assay was immunoSEQ multiplex PCR. Of 85,000 to 100,000 clones listed, approximately 57% are singletons. The material sequenced was PBMCs. The receptor source for this set is a woman in her twenties or thirties in good health and CMV-seronegative. CDR3s include the opening cysteine and the closing phenylalanine or tryptophan. The D gene is left open where the match is weak. The listing skips clone size in some rows; elsewhere it reads once, few, many or a size class.

v_gene	d_gene	abundance	j_gene	CDR3nt	CDR3aa
TRBV10-3	TRBD1	few	TRBJ1-4	TGTGCCATCGGGACAGGGAGGTTGGAAAAACTGTTTTTT	CAIGTGRLEKLFF
TRBV9	TRBD1	few	TRBJ2-7	TGTGCCAGCAGCCTCGACAGGGGCGAGCAGTACTTC	CASSLDRGEQYF
TRBV2	-	few	TRBJ1-1	TGTGCCAGCAGGTTCAAAGGGGTCAACACTGAAGCTTTCTTT	CASRFKGVNTEAFF
TRBV18	TRBD2	-	TRBJ2-7	TGTGCCAGCTCCCACCTGGGGGCGGGAGGGTTGTACGAGCAGTACTTC	CASSHLGAGGLYEQYF
TRBV27	-	-	TRBJ1-2	TGTGCCAGCAGTTTTGGGATCGCGGGTGACTACACCTTC	CASSFGIAGDYTF
TRBV4-3	-	-	TRBJ2-1	TGCGCCAGCAGCCAAGATTCCCCAGATCCCTACAATGAGCAGTTCTTC	CASSQDSPDPYNEQFF
TRBV6-6	-	few	TRBJ1-5	TGTGCCAGCAGTTACTCAGGGGAACAGCCCCAGCATTTT	CASSYSGEQPQHF
TRBV27	TRBD1	-	TRBJ2-7	TGTGCCAGCAGAGGGGGCAGAACCTACGAGCAGTACTTC	CASRGGRTYEQYF
TRBV6-1	-	-	TRBJ2-7	TGTGCCAGCAGTGAAGCTAGCCGCCTTGACGAGCAGTACTTC	CASSEASRLDEQYF
TRBV6-5	-	-	TRBJ2-7	TGTGCCAGCAGTTACGGCCTCAGGGACTCCTACGAGCAGTACTTC	CASSYGLRDSYEQYF
TRBV9	TRBD2	-	TRBJ2-5	TGTGCCAGCAGCGCGGGACTAGCGGGGGGCGAAGAGACCCAGTACTTC	CASSAGLAGGEETQYF
TRBV6-5	-	few	TRBJ2-5	TGTGCCAGCATTCCACCGGGACAACTAGAGACCCAGTACTTC	CASIPPGQLETQYF
TRBV6-4	TRBD2	-	TRBJ2-1	TGTGCCAGCAGAGGACTAGCGGGGGGCGGCAATGAGCAGTTCTTC	CASRGLAGGGNEQFF
TRBV2	-	-	TRBJ1-1	TGTGCCAGCAGGGAGCTGATTGAAGCTTTCTTT	CASRELIEAFF
TRBV4-3	-	once	TRBJ2-3	TGCGCCAGCAGCCAAGAAACTAGGGCCTCCCGGGCGCAGTATTTT	CASSQETRASRAQYF
TRBV29-1	-	few	TRBJ1-1	TGCAGCGTTGAATCGGGGGTCCGAGGGAACACTGAAGCTTTCTTT	CSVESGVRGNTEAFF
TRBV5-5	TRBD1	-	TRBJ1-3	TGTGCCAGCAGCCTTCAGACAGGGAGAACCCTCTCTGGAAACACCATATATTTT	CASSLQTGRTLSGNTIYF
TRBV5-6	-	few	TRBJ1-1	TGTGCCAGCAGCCCGCTTAGGACAACTGAAGCTTTCTTT	CASSPLRTTEAFF
TRBV7-9	TRBD2	-	TRBJ2-2	TGTGCCAGCAGCTTATGGCCCAGCGGGATCGCCGGGGAGCTGTTTTTT	CASSLWPSGIAGELFF
TRBV30	-	-	TRBJ2-2	TGTGCCTGGAGAAGAATCAGCGGGAACACCGGGGAGCTGTTTTTT	CAWRRISGNTGELFF
TRBV4-2	TRBD1	-	TRBJ2-2	TGTGCCAGCAGCCAAGACAGGGGGCGGACGAACACCGGGGAGCTGTTTTTT	CASSQDRGRTNTGELFF
TRBV28	-	-	TRBJ1-1	TGTGCCAGCAGTTCTTGGACACTAGCTTTCTTT	CASSSWTLAFF
TRBV6-5	TRBD1	-	TRBJ2-7	TGTGCCAGCAGTCGGACAGGGGGTACCCTCTACGAGCAGTACTTC	CASSRTGGTLYEQYF
TRBV5-6	-	medium-sized	TRBJ2-7	TGTGCCAGCAGCCGCGGGGGCCCGGAGCAGTACTTC	CASSRGGPEQYF
TRBV10-3	-	-	TRBJ1-1	TGTGCCATCAGCAAACAGGGTACCGACACTGAAGCTTTCTTT	CAISKQGTDTEAFF
TRBV28	TRBD1	-	TRBJ1-5	TGTGCCAGCAGTCGTAACAGGGGACAGCCCCAGCATTTT	CASSRNRGQPQHF
TRBV6-1	-	few	TRBJ1-6	TGTGCCAGCAGTGAAGCGCTCAGGGGATTAATGTCACCCCTCCACTTT	CASSEALRGLMSPLHF
TRBV6-5	-	-	TRBJ1-2	TGTGCCAGCAGAACCCAGGATAGTGGCTATGGCTACACCTTC	CASRTQDSGYGYTF
TRBV13	TRBD1	-	TRBJ1-6	TGTGCCAGCAGCTTAGTCTTGGGACAGGGGGGGAACTCACCCCTCCACTTT	CASSLVLGQGGNSPLHF
TRBV19	-	-	TRBJ1-3	TGTGCCAGTAGTATACCAGGGTTGACTGGAAACACCATATATTTT	CASSIPGLTGNTIYF
TRBV9	TRBD1	-	TRBJ2-3	TGTGCCAGCAGCGTGGATTCCGGGACAGGGGTTTATAGAGATACGCAGTATTTT	CASSVDSGTGVYRDTQYF
TRBV18	TRBD1	-	TRBJ1-1	TGTGCCAGCTCACGTCGGGACAGGGGGTGGACTGAAGCTTTCTTT	CASSRRDRGWTEAFF
TRBV5-1	-	once	TRBJ2-2	TGCGCCAGCAGCCGGACAGCCACCGGGGAGCTGTTTTTT	CASSRTATGELFF
TRBV9	TRBD2	-	TRBJ2-1	TGTGCCAGCTCCCCGGCGGGAGCCTACAATGAGCAGTTCTTC	CASSPAGAYNEQFF
TRBV18	-	-	TRBJ1-1	TGTGCCAGCTCCCCTATCACTGAAGCTTTCTTT	CASSPITEAFF
TRBV5-5	TRBD1	-	TRBJ1-5	TGTGCCAGCAGTGCTTGGGACAGCTTTCAGCCCCAGCATTTT	CASSAWDSFQPQHF
TRBV29-1	-	-	TRBJ2-7	TGCAGCGTTGAGCGAGGGACCTACGAGCAGTACTTC	CSVERGTYEQYF